This entry lists 23 T cell receptor beta chains sequenced from one sample in a study of a mutant IDH1 vaccine in newly diagnosed glioma. Time point noted: week 11, during vaccination. Doses of 300 ug of mutant IDH1 20-mer peptide were given with topical imiquimod. Only in-frame clones appear in the TCRdb table, and some are missing; sequencing was by immunoSEQ multiplex PCR. The sample lists tens of thousands of clones, almost 90% occurring once. The antigens these receptors bind are not known. Sequences were derived from PBMCs, sampled from a glioma patient whose treatment included an IDH1 peptide vaccine. These TCRs come from a man between 18 and 29 years old with glioma.

This chain connects TRBV4-3 to TRBJ2-7; TRBD2 matches 13 bases. Germline V lookup: CDR1 LGHNA, CDR2 YSLEER. V shed 3 bases, J shed 2 bases, and the junction held 1 base outside the gene matches. The CDR3 length is 15 residues. The CDR3 reads CASSQGLAGPYEQYF. The CDR3 bases are TGCGCCAGCAGCCAGGGACTAGCGGGACCCTACGAGCAGTACTTC.

The J gene is TRBJ1-5, the V gene TRBV19; D may be TRBD1 (6 bases). Per germline, CDR1 LNHDA and CDR2 SQIVND (reference sequence). V gave up 3 bases and J gave up 5 bases, with 20 bases separating them. This CDR3 region has 17 residues. CDR3 sequence (DNA): TGTGCCAGTAGTATTGTCCAGGGGCAGGGGCGCTATCAGCCCCAGCATTTT. Translation: CASSIVQGQGRYQPQHF.

This clone was recorded a few times. The rearrangement links TRBV7-2 to TRBJ2-7, with TRBD2 identical over 14 bases. Germline V gives CDR1 SGHTA, CDR2 FQGNSA. The CDR3 covers 16 residues. V lost 1 base to trimming and J lost 4 bases; unmatched junction nucleotides: 3. DNA of the CDR3: TGTGCCAGCAGCTTAGGGGGGACTAGCGGGAGATACGAGCAGTACTTC. Protein product: CASSLGGTSGRYEQYF.

The chain combines TRBV30 with TRBJ1-1; TRBD1 matches at 7 bases. The CDR3 runs to 13 residues. The germline gives CDR1 GTSNPN, CDR2 SVGIG (reference sequence). V dropped 4 bases and J dropped 5; count of bases not matched to a gene: 7. CDR3 coding DNA: TGTGCCTGGACCAGGGGGTCGAGTACTGAAGCTTTCTTT. Amino acid sequence: CAWTRGSSTEAFF.

The rearrangement joins TRBV2 to TRBJ1-1, with TRBD1 as a possible D gene (5 bases). The CDR3 contains 18 residues. Trimming cost V 2 bases and J 0 bases, with 19 bases left between them. The V gene's germline CDR1 is SNHLY and CDR2 FYNNEI. Here the CDR3 reads CASSENEGQGRMNTEAFF. The CDR3 DNA reads as TGTGCCAGCAGTGAAAATGAAGGGCAGGGCCGCATGAACACTGAAGCTTTCTTT.

The chain employs TRBV7-8 and TRBJ1-1; TRBD1 agrees at 8 bases. Germline assignment: CDR1 SGHVS and CDR2 FQNEAQ. The CDR3 length is 16 residues. The V gene end was trimmed by 0 bases and the J gene end by 4 bases; junction bases not matched to a gene: 7. CDR3 nucleotides: TGTGCCAGCAGCTTAGCGCTAGGCAGGGGGCCCACTGAAGCTTTCTTT. Amino acid sequence: CASSLALGRGPTEAFF.

The rearrangement joins TRBV25-1 to TRBJ2-5, with D perhaps matching TRBD2 (6 bases). CDR1 and CDR2 from the germline V gene are MGHDK and SYGVNS. There are 14 residues in the CDR3. V shed 6 bases and J shed 1 base, with 12 bases lying between them. CDR3 in DNA: TGTGCCAGCAGCCCCGTCGGGGGCCAAGAGACCCAGTACTTC. It codes for CASSPVGGQETQYF.

V and J are TRBV7-2 and TRBJ1-2; 9 bases match TRBD1. V gave up 5 bases and J gave up 6 bases; unmatched junction bases: 13. The CDR3 sequence is 16 residues long. The germline V gene has CDR1 SGHTA and CDR2 FQGNSA. The CDR3 spells CASSQDRGARKDGYTF. The CDR3 bases are TGTGCCAGCAGCCAGGACAGGGGAGCCCGAAAAGATGGCTACACCTTC.

J is TRBJ2-2 and V is TRBV4-3; D uncertain. CDR1 and CDR2 (germline): LGHNA, YSLEER. The germline V and J ends were trimmed by 0 bases and 1 base, with 3 bases remaining between them. The CDR3 has 14 residues. The CDR3: CASSQDKNTGELFF. Here the CDR3 DNA reads TGCGCCAGCAGCCAAGACAAGAACACCGGGGAGCTGTTTTTT.

V is TRBV2 and J is TRBJ1-1; D call uncertain. This CDR3 has 10 residues. Germline V gives CDR1 SNHLY, CDR2 FYNNEI. V was shortened by 6 bases and J by 1 base, with 0 bases between the two germline ends. The CDR3 region is CASRNTEAFF. CDR3 nucleotides: TGTGCCAGCAGGAACACTGAAGCTTTCTTT.

The chain employs TRBV5-6 and TRBJ2-2, with a possible D match to TRBD1 (6 bases). CDR1 SGHDT and CDR2 YYEEEE come from the germline V gene. The V gene lost 3 bases and the J gene lost 4 bases, with 16 bases spanning the gap. The CDR3 is made up of 16 amino acids. CDR3 nucleotides: TGTGCCAGCAGCTCCCCCCGGGACACCCTCACCGGGGAGCTGTTTTTT. This encodes CASSSPRDTLTGELFF.

In its sample, this clone was seen once. This chain links TRBV30 with TRBJ1-4, with D possibly TRBD1 on 5 matching bases. This CDR3 is 17 amino acids long. The V end was cut by 4 bases, the J end by 4 bases, with 22 bases between. Germline lookup yields CDR1 GTSNPN and CDR2 SVGIG (reference sequence). Here the CDR3 DNA reads TGTGCCTGGAAAGTCTCCCGGGGGGAAGCCTTTAATGAAAAACTGTTTTTT. It yields the protein CAWKVSRGEAFNEKLFF.

The chain recombines TRBV6-4 with TRBJ2-1; 11 positions agree with TRBD1. J was trimmed by 6 bases and V by 2 bases; bases with no gene match: 0. From germline, CDR1 is MRHNA and CDR2 SNTAGT. The CDR3 length is 14 residues. The DNA for the CDR3 is TGTGCCAGCAGTGACGGGACAGGGGGCAATGAGCAGTTCTTC. Translation: CASSDGTGGNEQFF.

The chain combines TRBV10-3 with TRBJ2-1; D might be TRBD2 (5 bases). Between the trimmed V and J ends, which lost 2 bases and 1 base, there was a span of 9 bases. The CDR3 covers 15 residues. From germline, CDR1 is ENHRY and CDR2 SYGVKD. CDR3 nucleotides: TGTGCCATCAGTGAGGAGGGCGGGTCCTACAATGAGCAGTTCTTC. Translated: CAISEEGGSYNEQFF.

The CDR3 DNA reads as TGTGCCAGCAGCTTTACAGGGTTTACTGAAGCTTTCTTT. Residues: CASSFTGFTEAFF. The J gene is TRBJ1-1, the V gene TRBV7-2, with D perhaps TRBD1 (6 bases). Germline V gives CDR1 SGHTA, CDR2 FQGNSA. The V and J ends lost 3 bases and 5 bases respectively, with 10 bases between them. The CDR3 loop spans 13 amino acids.

The V gene is TRBV28, the J gene TRBJ2-7; D may correspond to TRBD1 or TRBD2 (5 bases each). Germline V gives CDR1 MDHEN, CDR2 SYDVKM. V lost 5 bases, J lost 6 bases, and 14 bases lay in between. CDR3 length: 13 amino acids. In DNA, the CDR3 is TGTGCCAGCAGTAGGGCCGAGGGGATCGAGCAGTACTTC. Its translation is CASSRAEGIEQYF.

The J gene is TRBJ2-5, the V gene TRBV20-1, with D unclear. The CDR3 length is 11 residues. Per germline, CDR1 DFQATT and CDR2 SNEGSKA (reference sequence). The ends were cut back, 8 bases at V and 2 bases at J, with 9 bases in the middle. DNA of the CDR3: TGCAGTTTAATCTTTCAAGAGACCCAGTACTTC. As protein: CSLIFQETQYF.

The rearrangement uses TRBV6-6 and TRBJ1-2; TRBD1 might be the D (5 bases). This CDR3 has 14 residues. Germline CDR1 reads MNHNY; CDR2 reads SVGAGI (reference sequence). V lost 5 bases and J lost 6, with 16 bases in between. This CDR3 reads CASSSHGGWDGYTF. The CDR3 DNA reads TGTGCCAGCAGTAGCCACGGGGGTTGGGATGGCTACACCTTC.

The chain has TRBV7-9 and TRBJ1-1; D is ambiguous. This CDR3 contains 16 residues. V lost 7 bases, J lost 0 bases, and 18 bases lay in between. Germline V gene sequence: CDR1 SEHNR, CDR2 FQNEAQ (reference sequence). Written as DNA, the CDR3 is TGTGCCAGCACCCTCACCATCGGACCGATGAACACTGAAGCTTTCTTT. Protein sequence: CASTLTIGPMNTEAFF.

This clone showed up just a few times. This chain links TRBV6-1 with TRBJ2-2, with TRBD1 as a possible D gene (6 bases). Deletions cut 6 bases from V and 3 bases from J, with 14 bases between. CDR3 length: 15 amino acids. Germline CDR1 and CDR2: MNHNS and SASEGT. CDR3 protein: CASRGTRSHTGELFF. The CDR3 DNA sequence: TGTGCCAGCAGGGGGACACGTTCACACACCGGGGAGCTGTTTTTT.

The rearrangement joins TRBV27 to TRBJ2-7; no clear D gene. The germline CDR1 and CDR2 sequences are MNHEY and SMNVEV (reference sequence). Trimming shortened V by 8 bases and J by 4 bases, and 9 bases separated the two germline ends. The CDR3 contains 11 residues. CDR3 in amino acids: CASSDGYEQYF. CDR3 DNA: TGTGCCAGCTCCGATGGGTACGAGCAGTACTTC.

This clone occurred once. The CDR3 reads CAWSVKGGSGNTIYF. CDR3 in DNA: TGTGCCTGGAGTGTAAAGGGGGGCTCTGGAAACACCATATATTTT. This chain connects TRBV30 to TRBJ1-3, with a weak D call TRBD1 (6 bases). The germline V gene encodes CDR1 GTSNPN and CDR2 SVGIG (reference sequence). V was clipped by 0 bases and J by 0 bases, with 9 bases between them. CDR3 length: 15 amino acids. Variable domain in full (rest from reference TRBV30 and TRBJ1-3): SQTIHQWPATLVQPVGSPLSLECTVEGTSNPNLYWYRQAAGRGLQLLFYSVGIGQISSEVPQNLSASRPQDRQFILSSKKLLLSDSGFYLCAWSVKGGSGNTIYFGEGSWLTVV.

The rearrangement uses TRBV9 and TRBJ2-5, with 12 bases that match TRBD2. Germline CDR1 and CDR2: SGDLS and YYNGEE. V gave up 2 bases and J gave up 5 bases; unmatched junction bases: 4. The CDR3 sequence is 15 residues long. CDR3 region: CASSVTSGSWETQYF. CDR3 in DNA: TGTGCCAGCAGCGTGACTAGCGGGAGCTGGGAGACCCAGTACTTC.